This record covers a single T cell receptor beta chain. Its specific antigen is unknown. Base qualities are not provided; no much larger clone lies one nucleotide away. The trial excluded patients who had a history of autoimmune disease or were on systemic immunosuppression. Peripheral blood for TCR sequencing was collected from all dose cohorts at baseline, on cycle 4 day 1, and on cycle 7 day 1. The samples were taken from a phase I, first-in-human, multicenter, open-label dose-escalation trial of ivuxolimab. Adults with locally advanced or metastatic melanoma, renal cell, hepatocellular, or head and neck squamous cell carcinoma were enrolled in the trial. Before TCR sequencing, CD4+ and CD8+ T cells were separately sorted from peripheral blood. The entry originates in a study of OX40 agonist ivuxolimab in advanced cancers. Study-wide context: Ivuxolimab was an agonistic, fully human IgG2 monoclonal antibody directed against OX40 (CD134), a costimulatory receptor. In the dose-escalation cohort, 70% to 85% of patients were male, and the mean age was around 60 years, with a range of about 23 to 90. Partial responses were achieved by three dose-escalation patients, of whom one had hepatocellular carcinoma and two had cutaneous melanoma. Intravenous ivuxolimab was administered to patients every 2 weeks at six dose levels: 0.01, 0.1, 0.3, 1.5, 3 and 10 mg/kg. The paper reports the monotherapy dose-escalation portion (N of about 56 patients) of the phase I ivuxolimab trial. Among the roughly 50 dose-escalation patients, some 19 had hepatocellular carcinoma, 15 or so melanoma, 9 renal cell carcinoma and 9 head and neck cancer. The point of sequencing TCRbeta in the periphery was to test whether ivuxolimab changed TCR sequence diversity and drove clonal T-cell expansion. Prior anti-PD-1, anti-PD-L1 or anti-CTLA-4 therapy was permitted, and about two fifths of dose-escalation patients had received checkpoint inhibitors. The investigation overall reported the following: Partial responders in the 0.1-3.0 mg/kg groups had among the lowest normalized peripheral clonal expansion, especially among CD8+ T cells. Low levels of normalized T-cell clonal expansion were also seen in some patients who did not respond. After ivuxolimab, expanded clones were on average more numerous among CD8+ T cells than among CD4+ T cells. At doses of 0.1 to 3.0 mg/kg, clonal expansion of both CD4+ and CD8+ T cells in blood was seen between baseline and week 6. Antigen specificity was not determined for the clonally expanded peripheral T cells.

Via the germline V gene, CDR1 is LGHNT and CDR2 FRNRAP. At the junction V is shortened by 3 bases and J by 1 base; bases outside the gene matches: 5. Including cysteine and phenylalanine, the CDR3 has 16 amino acids. Only the CDR3 DNA is retained, 48 bases long and in frame from the first base. Genomic DNA was extracted from sorted cells for sequencing of the TCRbeta CDR3 region. The immunoSEQ Assay was used for sequencing of TCRbeta CDR3 regions. TCRdb took over this immuneACCESS table, retaining in-frame rearrangements with V and J assigned. Such tables are incomplete; in checked studies, under half of the missing clones stem from an unresolved V gene, and the remainder is unexplained. This sample is represented by around 86,000 clones; 85% to 95% of them were singletons. The biggest ten clones account for 13% to 15% of the sample.

Specimen: CD4+ or CD8+ T cells sorted from blood, collected in a trial of the OX40 agonist ivuxolimab. The chain couples TRBV12-5 to TRBJ1-5, with 8 bases in between that match TRBD1. The source of this sequence is an adult with an advanced solid tumor such as melanoma, head and neck, liver or kidney cancer. The sequence in DNA is TGTGCTAGTGGTTTCTGGGACAGGTTCAGCAATCAGCCCCAGCATTTT. Its protein reads: CASGFWDRFSNQPQHF.